This TCR beta chain was retrieved from a study of blood T cell repertoires in COVID-19. Study overall: The samples span acute and convalescent COVID-19 from the United States, Italy and Spain.

In the study's own analysis: Amplified reference gene primers provided the basis for estimating nucleated cell counts. Assay used: immunoSEQ multiplex PCR; TCRdb lists only in-frame clones, some missing. V, J and clone size derive from that table, while D and trimming were established from the DNA sequence. The sample has 200,000 to 300,000 clones; 81% are singletons. Sequencing was carried out using peripheral blood. The sequence came from a woman aged 80 or older with COVID-19, enrolled during active disease.

The CDR3 DNA reads as TGTGCCATCAGTGAACAGGGCATGAACACTGAAGCTTTCTTT. It specifies CAISEQGMNTEAFF. This rearrangement joins TRBV10-3 to TRBJ1-1, with D possibly matching TRBD1 (6 bases). Trimming removed 3 bases at V and 0 bases at J, with 8 bases between. The CDR3 covers 14 residues. CDR1 ENHRY and CDR2 SYGVKD come from the germline V gene.